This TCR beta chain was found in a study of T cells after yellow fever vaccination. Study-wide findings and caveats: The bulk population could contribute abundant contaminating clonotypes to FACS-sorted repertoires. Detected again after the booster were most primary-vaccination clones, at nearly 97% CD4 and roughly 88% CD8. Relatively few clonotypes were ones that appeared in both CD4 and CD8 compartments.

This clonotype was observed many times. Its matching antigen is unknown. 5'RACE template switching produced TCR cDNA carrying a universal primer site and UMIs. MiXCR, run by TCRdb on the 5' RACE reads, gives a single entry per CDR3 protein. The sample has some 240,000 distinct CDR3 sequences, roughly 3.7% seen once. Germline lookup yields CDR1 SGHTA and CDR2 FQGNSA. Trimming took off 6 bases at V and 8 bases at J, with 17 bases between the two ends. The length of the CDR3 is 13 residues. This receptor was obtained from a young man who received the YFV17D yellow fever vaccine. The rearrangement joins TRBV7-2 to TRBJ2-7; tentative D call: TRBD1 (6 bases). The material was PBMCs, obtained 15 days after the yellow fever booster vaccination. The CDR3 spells CASSRSGGGKQYF. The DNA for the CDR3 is TGTGCCAGCAGTCGCAGTGGGGGCGGAAAGCAGTACTTC.